Below, 14 T cell receptor beta chains from the same sample are listed, as sequenced in a study of blood T cell repertoires in COVID-19. TCRdb's copy holds only in-frame clones and misses some; the assay was immunoSEQ multiplex PCR. The table lists just over 650,000 clones, over 80% of them singletons. Sequencing used peripheral blood. These receptor sequences come from a young woman with acute or convalescent COVID-19.

The genes are TRBV5-1 and TRBJ2-7; D is unresolved. The germline CDR1 and CDR2 sequences are SGHRS and YFSETQ. V was pared by 0 bases and J by 7 bases, with 8 bases between. The CDR3 extends over 12 amino acids. As DNA, the CDR3 is TGCGCCAGCAGCTTGGGGTCGGTTGAGCAGTACTTC. Its translation: CASSLGSVEQYF.

This clone was counted between two and nine times. This rearrangement joins TRBV28 to TRBJ2-7, with a possible D match to TRBD1 (6 bases). CDR3 size: 13 residues. CDR1 is MDHEN, CDR2 SYDVKM, per germline. The V end lost 7 bases, the J end lost 4 bases, and 14 bases lay between the germline ends. The CDR3 DNA follows: TGTGCCAGCATCTCGAGGGGGTTTTACGAGCAGTACTTC. As protein: CASISRGFYEQYF.

This chain uses TRBV7-9 with TRBJ2-1; D perhaps matches TRBD1 (5 bases). The CDR3 consists of 14 residues. Deletions cut 3 bases from V and 9 bases from J, with 15 bases between. Germline loops: CDR1 SEHNR, CDR2 FQNEAQ (reference sequence). The CDR3 here is CASSFRGSTGEQFF. CDR3 in DNA: TGTGCCAGCAGCTTTAGGGGCTCCACCGGTGAGCAGTTCTTC.

The chain employs TRBV19 and TRBJ2-1; 7 positions match TRBD2. This CDR3 is 14 amino acids long. Germline assignment: CDR1 LNHDA and CDR2 SQIVND (reference sequence). V lost 1 base and J lost 7; bases outside the gene matches: 4. In DNA form, the CDR3 reads TGTGCCAGTAGTATAGCCCCGGGAGGTAATGAGCAGTTCTTC. Translated: CASSIAPGGNEQFF.

The CDR3 sequence is CASSLGGPSYEQYF. The CDR3 nucleotides are TGTGCCAGCAGCTTGGGGGGGCCCAGCTACGAGCAGTACTTC. The gene calls are TRBV7-3 and TRBJ2-7; maybe TRBD2 (7 bases). Germline values: CDR1 SGHTA, CDR2 FQGTGA. The CDR3 consists of 14 residues. With 3 bases removed from V and 3 bases from J, the gap between germline ends came to 12 bases.

The chain recombines TRBV19 with TRBJ1-5; tentative D call: TRBD1 (6 bases). The CDR3 has 14 amino acids. Per germline, CDR1 LNHDA and CDR2 SQIVND (reference sequence). V lost 5 bases to trimming and J lost 7 bases, with 15 bases between them. CDR3 loop: CASSSQGGVQPQHF. The CDR3 DNA follows: TGTGCCAGTAGTTCACAGGGTGGTGTACAGCCCCAGCATTTT.

The chain links TRBV6-2 or TRBV6-3 to TRBJ1-1; 9 positions agree with TRBD1. V was pared by 4 bases and J by 1 base, with 16 bases of the junction left unmatched. Germline CDR1 is MNHEY and CDR2 is SVGEGT. This CDR3 region has 19 residues. The CDR3 region has the DNA TGTGCCAGCAGTTCGTCCTTGGACAGGGGATCTTTTGGGAACACTGAAGCTTTCTTT. This gives the protein CASSSSLDRGSFGNTEAFF.

In this sample, this clone turned up once. This chain links TRBV5-6 with TRBJ1-6; the match to TRBD1 covers 8 bases. With 4 bases clipped from V and 8 bases from J, the junction kept 11 bases outside the gene matches. CDR1 is SGHDT and CDR2 is YYEEEE in the germline V gene. The CDR3 spans 16 residues. CDR3 loop: CASSQAWDRRYSPLHF. The CDR3 bases are TGTGCCAGCAGCCAAGCTTGGGACAGGAGATATTCACCCCTCCACTTT.

This rearrangement joins TRBV29-1 to TRBJ1-2, with TRBD1 as a possible D gene (6 bases). Germline V gene sequence: CDR1 SQVTM, CDR2 ANQGSEA. Trimming pared 5 bases from V and 4 bases from J, leaving 14 bases between. This CDR3 spans 13 amino acids. This CDR3 reads CSVLTGQLYGYTF. For the CDR3, the DNA is TGCAGCGTTCTTACCGGACAGCTCTATGGCTACACCTTC.

The chain has TRBV12-5 and TRBJ1-1; TRBD1 is a possible D gene (6 bases). Germline V gene data show CDR1 as LGHNT and CDR2 as FRNRAP. This CDR3 contains 17 residues. The V gene lost 5 bases and the J gene lost 3 bases, with 22 bases spanning the gap. CDR3: CASGTPGGAQPYTEAFF. In DNA, the CDR3 is TGTGCTAGTGGTACCCCGGGGGGGGCGCAGCCCTACACTGAAGCTTTCTTT.

The V and J genes are TRBV19 and TRBJ1-2; D call uncertain. Germline-derived CDR1 and CDR2 are LNHDA and SQIVND (reference sequence). The CDR3 consists of 11 residues. V lost 6 bases to trimming and J lost 2 bases, with 4 bases between them. The CDR3 DNA follows: TGTGCCAGTAGCCCAAACTATGGCTACACCTTC. This encodes CASSPNYGYTF.

The rearrangement links TRBV10-3 to TRBJ2-7, with 10 bases that match TRBD2. V was pared by 5 bases and J by 2 bases, with 6 bases of the junction left unmatched. Germline-derived CDR1 and CDR2 are ENHRY and SYGVKD. The CDR3 is 15 amino acids. The CDR3 coding sequence is TGTGCCATCAGTATTTCTAGCGGGGGCACCTACGAGCAGTACTTC. This gives the protein CAISISSGGTYEQYF.

The chain employs TRBV25-1 and TRBJ2-5; 8 bases agree with TRBD1. V lost 5 bases, J lost 5 bases, and 10 bases stayed unmatched. Germline V CDR1 and CDR2: MGHDK, SYGVNS. The CDR3 contains 15 residues. The CDR3 spells CASSPRTGLQETQYF. In DNA form, the CDR3 reads TGTGCCAGCAGTCCCAGGACAGGGCTCCAGGAGACCCAGTACTTC.

The CDR3 reads CASSLTDRKNTEAFF. CDR3 bases: TGTGCCAGCAGCTTGACCGACAGGAAGAACACTGAAGCTTTCTTT. J is TRBJ1-1 and V is TRBV11-2; maybe TRBD1 (6 bases). The CDR3 is 15 amino acids. Germline V lookup: CDR1 SGHAT, CDR2 FQNNGV. Trimming pared 3 bases from V and 1 base from J, leaving 12 bases between.